This TCR beta chain was captured in a study of CD8+CD57+ T cells in acquired aplastic anemia (dated by TCRdb to 2016 to 2019). At the level of the whole study: On average, sorted CD4+ and CD8+ cells yielded around 3.5 ug of extracted DNA, with a range of about 0.18 to 27.4 ug. CD8+CD57+ expansion was defined as frequency above the mean frequency observed in healthy subjects. Study-level results and caveats: Although roughly 29 CD8+ CDR3 sequences were shared by patients and controls, these sequences appeared highly expressed in patients and within the immunodominant clones of patients. CD8+ Simpson's diversity did not differ significantly between patients and healthy controls (P=0.060).

From the germline V gene (reference sequence), CDR1 is SEHNR and CDR2 is FQNEAQ. The junction shows trimming of 3 bases on V and 3 bases on J, and the gene matches do not reach 7 bases of it. From cysteine to phenylalanine, the CDR3 is 15 amino acids long. The only DNA kept is the CDR3, 45 bases in frame from the first base. Comments on this clonotype: Its recognized antigen is unknown. Base qualities are not provided; no much larger clone lies one nucleotide away.

Expansion of CD8+CD57+ cells had been shown by flow cytometry in the patients chosen for sequencing. Every patient had severe acquired aplastic anemia, diagnosed using the International Study of Aplastic Anemia and Agranulocytosis and Camitta criteria. At the time blood was sampled, none of the patients had received any therapy. The study deep-sequenced TCR repertoires of sorted CD4+ and CD8+ blood T cells from severe aplastic anemia patients and healthy subjects. Patients were enrolled in the USA under clinicaltrials.gov protocols 00001620, 01623167, 00001397, 00071045, 00081523 and 00961064. Ficoll-Paque density gradient centrifugation was used to isolate peripheral blood mononuclear cells. Before DNA extraction, CD4+ and CD8+ T cells were sorted with FACS or magnetic beads. TCR beta VDJ combination and CDR3 sequence profiling used genomic DNA as the template. An Illumina HiSeq 2000 was used for TCR repertoire sequencing. In the paper's pipeline: Repertoires were assessed using TRBV/TRBJ rearrangement plots, CDR3 size and DJ length profiles, and Simpson's diversity index. The most abundant DNA sequence in the deep sequencing data was defined as the immunodominant clone. CDR3 amino acid sequences were checked for sharing across subjects and were also compared against the VDJdb database and published repertoires. The public reads were quality trimmed at Q25 with fastp and then assembled into clones with MiXCR by TCRdb, keeping productive beta chains. Under each unique CDR3 protein, matching rows form one entry showing the most common genes and DNA. The V and J calls were not made by the authors but by TCRdb's processing. Here the sample has about 270,000 distinct CDR3 sequences; approximately 80% occur a single time. The top ten clones comprise approximately 40% of the sample.

The sequenced material came from sorted CD4+, CD8+, or CD8+CD57+ T cells (not recorded which) from PBMCs. Recombination connected TRBV7-9 to TRBJ1-2, with 7 junctional bases fitting TRBD1. This clonotype was sampled from a human donor with aplastic anemia. The DNA sequence is as follows: TGTGCCAGCAGCTTTCAGGGGGGCACCGACTATGGCTACACCTTC. It codes for CASSFQGGTDYGYTF.